This T cell receptor (beta chain) was retrieved from a study of T cell responses to AZD1222 COVID-19 vaccine. TCRdb's table, derived via immunoSEQ multiplex PCR, lists solely in-frame clones and lacks some. The sample contains 100,000 to 150,000 clones, over 80% of which appear only once. There are 16 residues in the CDR3. V was pared by 0 bases and J by 4 bases, with 15 bases between. Germline CDR1 reads LGHDT; CDR2 reads YNNKEL (reference sequence). The clonotype originates from an adult in good health. The gene calls are TRBV3-1 (or the pseudogene TRBV3-2) and TRBJ1-2; possibly TRBD1 for D (6 bases). Sequencing used peripheral blood, obtained on day 0 of AZD1222 vaccination. In DNA, the CDR3 is TGTGCCAGCAGCCAAGATCTGGGGGGGCTAGGCTATGGCTACACCTTC. As protein: CASSQDLGGLGYGYTF.